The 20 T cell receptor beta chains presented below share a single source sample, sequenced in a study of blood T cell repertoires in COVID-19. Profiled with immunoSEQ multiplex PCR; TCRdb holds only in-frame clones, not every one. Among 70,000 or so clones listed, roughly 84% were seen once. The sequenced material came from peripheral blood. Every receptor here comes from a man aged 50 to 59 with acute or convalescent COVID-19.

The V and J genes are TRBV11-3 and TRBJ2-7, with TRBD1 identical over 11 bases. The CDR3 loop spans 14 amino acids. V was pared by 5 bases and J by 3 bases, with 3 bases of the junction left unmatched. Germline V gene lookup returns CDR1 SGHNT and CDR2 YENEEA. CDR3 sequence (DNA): TGTGCCAGCAGCCAGGACAGGGGGCACTACGAGCAGTACTTC. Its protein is CASSQDRGHYEQYF.

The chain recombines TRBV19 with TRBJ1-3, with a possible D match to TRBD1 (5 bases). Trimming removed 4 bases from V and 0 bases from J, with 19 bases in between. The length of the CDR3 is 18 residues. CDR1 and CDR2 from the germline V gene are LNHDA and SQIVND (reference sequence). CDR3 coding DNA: TGTGCCAGTAGTAAGCGGGGCTCACAGGCCAACTCTGGAAACACCATATATTTT. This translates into CASSKRGSQANSGNTIYF.

CDR3 sequence: CASSASGTGELFF. The CDR3 DNA sequence: TGTGCCAGCAGCGCTTCAGGGACCGGGGAGCTGTTTTTT. The genes are TRBV9 and TRBJ2-2; a possible D gene is TRBD1 (5 bases). CDR1 is SGDLS and CDR2 is YYNGEE in the germline V gene. The CDR3 totals 13 residues. Trimming removed 3 bases from V and 5 bases from J, with 8 bases in between.

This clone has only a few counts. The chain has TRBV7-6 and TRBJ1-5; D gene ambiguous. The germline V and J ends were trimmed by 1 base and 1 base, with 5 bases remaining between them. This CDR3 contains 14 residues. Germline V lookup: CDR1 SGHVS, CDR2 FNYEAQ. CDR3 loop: CASSLDRSNQPQHF. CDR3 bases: TGTGCCAGCAGCTTAGACAGAAGCAATCAGCCCCAGCATTTT.

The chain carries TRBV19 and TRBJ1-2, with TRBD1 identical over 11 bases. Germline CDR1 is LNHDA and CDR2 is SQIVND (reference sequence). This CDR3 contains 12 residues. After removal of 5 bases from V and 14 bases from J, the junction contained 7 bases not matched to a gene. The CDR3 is CASSPPGQGGTF. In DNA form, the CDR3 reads TGTGCCAGTAGTCCGCCGGGACAGGGGGGAACCTTC.

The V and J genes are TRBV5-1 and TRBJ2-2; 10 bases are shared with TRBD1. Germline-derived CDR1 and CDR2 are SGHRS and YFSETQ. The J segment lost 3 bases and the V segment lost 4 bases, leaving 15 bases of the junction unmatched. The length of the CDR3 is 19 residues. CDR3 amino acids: CASSRMPGQGTSYTGELFF. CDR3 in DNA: TGCGCCAGCAGCCGGATGCCGGGACAGGGGACCTCCTACACCGGGGAGCTGTTTTTT.

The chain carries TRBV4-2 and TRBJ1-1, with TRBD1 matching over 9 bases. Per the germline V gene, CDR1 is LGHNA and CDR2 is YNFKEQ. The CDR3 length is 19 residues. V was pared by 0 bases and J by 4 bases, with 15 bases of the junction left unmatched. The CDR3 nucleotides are TGTGCCAGCAGCCAAGATCCGGCGGGACAGGGTACTGGTTCCACTGAAGCTTTCTTT. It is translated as CASSQDPAGQGTGSTEAFF.

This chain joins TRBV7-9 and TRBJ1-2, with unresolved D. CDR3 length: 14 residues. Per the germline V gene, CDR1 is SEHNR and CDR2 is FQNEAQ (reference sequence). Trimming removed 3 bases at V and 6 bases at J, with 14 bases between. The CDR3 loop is CASSFPRLNNGYTF. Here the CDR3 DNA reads TGTGCCAGCAGCTTCCCCAGACTAAACAATGGCTACACCTTC.

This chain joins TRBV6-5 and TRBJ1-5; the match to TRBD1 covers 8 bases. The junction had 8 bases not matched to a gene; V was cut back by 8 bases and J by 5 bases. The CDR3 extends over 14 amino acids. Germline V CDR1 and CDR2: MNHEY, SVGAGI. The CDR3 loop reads CASCTGGTDQPQHF. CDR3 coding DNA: TGTGCCAGCTGCACAGGGGGAACTGATCAGCCCCAGCATTTT.

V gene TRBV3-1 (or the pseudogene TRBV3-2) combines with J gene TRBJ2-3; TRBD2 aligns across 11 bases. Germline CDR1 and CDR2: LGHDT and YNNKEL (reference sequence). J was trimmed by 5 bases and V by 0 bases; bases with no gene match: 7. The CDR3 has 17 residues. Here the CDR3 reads CASSQDVAGGPKDTQYF. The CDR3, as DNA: TGTGCCAGCAGCCAAGACGTAGCGGGGGGGCCGAAAGATACGCAGTATTTT.

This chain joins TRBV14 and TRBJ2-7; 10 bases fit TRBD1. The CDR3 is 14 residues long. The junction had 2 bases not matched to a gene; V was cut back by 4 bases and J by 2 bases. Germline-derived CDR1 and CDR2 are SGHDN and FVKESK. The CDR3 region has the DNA TGTGCCAGCAGCCTCGGGACAGGGGCCTACGAGCAGTACTTC. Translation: CASSLGTGAYEQYF.

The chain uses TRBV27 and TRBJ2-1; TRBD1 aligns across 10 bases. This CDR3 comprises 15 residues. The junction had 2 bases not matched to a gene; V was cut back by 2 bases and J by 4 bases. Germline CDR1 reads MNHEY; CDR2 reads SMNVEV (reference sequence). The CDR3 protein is CASSLDRGPYNEQFF. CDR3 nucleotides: TGTGCCAGCAGTTTAGACAGGGGGCCTTACAATGAGCAGTTCTTC.

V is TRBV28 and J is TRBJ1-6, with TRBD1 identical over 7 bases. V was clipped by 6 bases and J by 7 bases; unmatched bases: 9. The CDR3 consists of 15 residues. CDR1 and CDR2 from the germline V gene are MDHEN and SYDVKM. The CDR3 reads CASSPQGTANSPLHF. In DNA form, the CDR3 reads TGTGCCAGCAGCCCCCAGGGGACAGCGAATTCACCCCTCCACTTT. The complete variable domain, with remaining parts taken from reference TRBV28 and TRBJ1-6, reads DVKVTQSSRYLVKRTGEKVFLECVQDMDHENMFWYRQDPGLGLRLIYFSYDVKMKEKGDIPEGYSVSREKKERFSLILESASTNQTSMYLCASSPQGTANSPLHFGNGTRLTVT.

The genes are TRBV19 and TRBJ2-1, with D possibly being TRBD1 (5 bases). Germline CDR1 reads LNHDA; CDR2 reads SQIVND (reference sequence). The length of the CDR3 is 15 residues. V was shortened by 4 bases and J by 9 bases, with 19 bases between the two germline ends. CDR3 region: CASSKGELGFSEQFF. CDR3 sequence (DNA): TGTGCCAGTAGTAAAGGGGAATTGGGCTTTAGTGAGCAGTTCTTC.

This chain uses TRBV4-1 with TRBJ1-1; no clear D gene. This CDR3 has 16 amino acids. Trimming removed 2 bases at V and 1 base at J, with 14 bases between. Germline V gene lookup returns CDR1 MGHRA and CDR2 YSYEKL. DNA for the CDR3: TGCGCCAGCAGCCAACAACCGGGAACCCCGAACACTGAAGCTTTCTTT. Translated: CASSQQPGTPNTEAFF.

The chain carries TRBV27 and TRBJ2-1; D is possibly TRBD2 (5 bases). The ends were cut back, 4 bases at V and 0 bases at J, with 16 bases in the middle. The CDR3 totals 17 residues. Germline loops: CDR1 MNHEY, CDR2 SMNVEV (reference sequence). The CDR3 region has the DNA TGTGCCAGCAGTTCAGCTAGCCAGCCTTACTCCTACAATGAGCAGTTCTTC. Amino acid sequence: CASSSASQPYSYNEQFF.

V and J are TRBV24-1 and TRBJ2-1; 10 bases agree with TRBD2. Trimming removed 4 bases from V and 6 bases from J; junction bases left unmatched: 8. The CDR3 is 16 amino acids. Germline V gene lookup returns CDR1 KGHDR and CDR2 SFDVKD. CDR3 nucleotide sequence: TGTGCCACCAGTGAGATGACTAGCGGGTCGAGCAATGAGCAGTTCTTC. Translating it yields CATSEMTSGSSNEQFF.

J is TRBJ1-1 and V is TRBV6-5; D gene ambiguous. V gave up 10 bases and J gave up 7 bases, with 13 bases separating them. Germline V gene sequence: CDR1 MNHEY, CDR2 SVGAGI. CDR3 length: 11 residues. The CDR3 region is CATAGEGEAFF. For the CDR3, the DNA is TGTGCCACCGCAGGTGAGGGTGAAGCTTTCTTT.

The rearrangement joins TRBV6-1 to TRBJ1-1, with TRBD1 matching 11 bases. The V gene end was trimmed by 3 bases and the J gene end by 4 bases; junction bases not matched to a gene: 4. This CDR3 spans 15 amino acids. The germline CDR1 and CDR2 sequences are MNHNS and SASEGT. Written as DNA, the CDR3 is TGTGCCAGCAGTGACCCGGACAGGGGGCTCACTGAAGCTTTCTTT. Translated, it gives CASSDPDRGLTEAFF.

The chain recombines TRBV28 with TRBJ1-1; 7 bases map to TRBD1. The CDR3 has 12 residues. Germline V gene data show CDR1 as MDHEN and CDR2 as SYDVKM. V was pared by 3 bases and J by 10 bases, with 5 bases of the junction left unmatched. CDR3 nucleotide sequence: TGTGCCAGCAGTTTGAGGCAGGGGGGAGCTTTCTTT. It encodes CASSLRQGGAFF.